In its sample, the clone carrying this T cell receptor (beta chain) was seen a few times. Of the isolated RNA, all was reverse transcribed, and so the sequenced material was expressed TCRB transcripts. Clones were sequenced by immunoSEQ multiplex PCR, and TCRdb holds only the in-frame ones, with some missing. There are 900,000 or so clones in the sample; about a sixth occur only once, and 0.02% to 0.025% lies in the top ten. This entry is derived from a study of beta chain features in type 1 diabetes. The CDR3 runs to 15 residues. The germline V gene encodes CDR1 MGHDK and CDR2 SYGVNS. With 3 bases removed from V and 2 bases from J, the gap between germline ends came to 10 bases.

The origin of this receptor is a woman under 30 in good health. The V call is TRBV25-1, the J call TRBJ2-2; D is unresolved. The specimen sequenced was naive CD4+ T cells from blood. CDR3: CASSDLKPNTGELFF. For the CDR3, the DNA is TGTGCCAGCAGTGACTTGAAGCCCAACACCGGGGAGCTGTTTTTT.